This T cell receptor (beta chain) was retrieved from a study of OX40 agonist ivuxolimab in advanced cancers. CDR3 length: 15 residues. The germline gives CDR1 MNHNS, CDR2 SASEGT. V lost 1 base, J lost 7 bases, and 3 bases stayed unmatched. Using immunoSEQ multiplex PCR, the repertoire was profiled, and TCRdb retains in-frame clones only, with some absent. The sample records 35,000 to 40,000 clones, around nine tenths being singletons. The sequence was collected from an adult with an advanced solid tumor such as melanoma, head and neck, liver or kidney cancer. The sequences come from CD4+ or CD8+ T cells sorted from blood, collected in a trial of the OX40 agonist ivuxolimab. The chain links TRBV6-1 to TRBJ2-1; TRBD2 aligns across 11 bases. In DNA, the CDR3 is TGTGCCAGCAGTGAAGAGCTAGCGGGGGGTAATGAGCAGTTCTTC. It translates to CASSEELAGGNEQFF.